This T cell receptor beta chain appears in the sequencing data of a study of blood T cell repertoires in COVID-19. Overall study context: Nucleic acid was either cDNA or gDNA, and it came from T cells, B-cell-depleted T cells, or PBMCs.

CDR1 and CDR2 (germline): MNHEY, SVGEGT. The CDR3 is 21 residues long. The V and J ends lost 4 bases and 0 bases, in that order; junction bases with no gene match: 18. TCRdb keeps only in-frame clones here, not all; method: immunoSEQ multiplex PCR. The sample consists of just over 300,000 clones, 85% to 90% of them appearing once. The V and J genes are TRBV6-2 or TRBV6-3 and TRBJ2-2; 9 bases match TRBD2. The receptor was isolated from a man aged 25-40 years who had recovered from COVID-19. The sample consisted of PBMCs or T cells enriched from blood (not recorded which). CDR3 coding DNA: TGTGCCAGCAGTTCCCTCTTCGCGGGGGGGACCAATGGAGCGAACACCGGGGAGCTGTTTTTT. It yields the protein CASSSLFAGGTNGANTGELFF.